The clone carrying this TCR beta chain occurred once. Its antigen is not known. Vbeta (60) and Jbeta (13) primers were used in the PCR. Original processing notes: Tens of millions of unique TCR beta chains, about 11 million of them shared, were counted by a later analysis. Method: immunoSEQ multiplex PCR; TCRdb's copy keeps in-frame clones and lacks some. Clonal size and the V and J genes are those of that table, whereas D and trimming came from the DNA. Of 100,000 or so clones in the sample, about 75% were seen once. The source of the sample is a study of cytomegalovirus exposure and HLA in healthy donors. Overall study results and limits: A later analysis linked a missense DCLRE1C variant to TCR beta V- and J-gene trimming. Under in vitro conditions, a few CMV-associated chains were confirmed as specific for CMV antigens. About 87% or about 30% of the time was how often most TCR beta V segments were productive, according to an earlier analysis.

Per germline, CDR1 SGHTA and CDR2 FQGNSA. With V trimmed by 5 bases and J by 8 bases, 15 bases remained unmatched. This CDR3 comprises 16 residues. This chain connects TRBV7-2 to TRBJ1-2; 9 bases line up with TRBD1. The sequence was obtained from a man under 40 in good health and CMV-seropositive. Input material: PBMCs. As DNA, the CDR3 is TGTGCCAGCAGCCCCCCAAACCGGGACAGGGTATACGGCTACACCTTC. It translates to CASSPPNRDRVYGYTF. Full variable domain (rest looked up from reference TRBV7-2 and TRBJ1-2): GAGVSQSPSNKVTEKGKDVELRCDPISGHTALYWYRQSLGQGLEFLIYFQGNSAPDKSGLPSDRFSAERTGGSVSTLTIQRTQQEDSAVYLCASSPPNRDRVYGYTFGSGTRLTVV.